This entry describes one T cell receptor beta chain. This clonotype showed up just a few times. No cognate antigen has been identified for it. Base qualities were left out, and no much larger clone turns up one base away. This record comes from a study of response to subunit inactivated influenza vaccine (dated by TCRdb to 2017 to 2018). Concerning the study at large: To follow how T cells responded to a trivalent subunit inactivated influenza vaccine, the researchers relied on deep quantitative profiling of the T cell receptor repertoire.

For this chain, trimming is 7 bases at the V end and 0 bases at the J end, and the number of junction bases without a gene match is 4. The CDR3 measures 14 amino acids from cysteine to phenylalanine. CDR3 DNA is the only sequence kept; it has 42 bases, read in frame from the first base. Library preparation employed RT-PCR. This sample was sequenced with an Illumina HiSeq 2500. TCRdb trimmed the raw reads at Q25, called clones with MiXCR and kept productive beta chains. Every entry covers one CDR3 protein and lists the most common genes and DNA from its rows. The sample records roughly 620,000 distinct CDR3 sequences, over 9% of which are singletons. The top ten clones comprise 11% of the sample. The study at large found these results: It was suggested by the authors that each seasonal influenza vaccination may recruit only a limited number of new T cells.

This sample also appeared in a second study, on T cells expressing NK-cell markers. The other study reports the following: TCR beta cDNA libraries were prepared using 5'RACE template switching, which introduced a universal primer site and unique molecular identifiers. In sorted CD3+CD56+NKG2C+, CD3+CD56+NKG2C- and CD3+CD56-NKG2C+ T-cell subsets from 7 to 9 donors, TCR beta-chain repertoires were profiled. Of the eight sequenced donors, seven were found to be HCMV-seropositive and one was found to be HCMV-seronegative. In several experiments an anti-gammadeltaTCR antibody was added to restrict sorting to alphabetaTCR-expressing T cells. In several donors, the dominant CD3+CD56+NKG2C+ clonotypes were found to rank among the top 10 CD8+ clonotypes and to make up about 1.0-7.0% of CD8+ T cells. Those dominant clonotypes were again the most abundant among CD3+CD56-NKG2C+ cells in a few donors, at 28.3-60.1%. Whether the expanded NKG2C-expressing T cell clones were specific for HCMV antigens remained unclear. All eight donors whose samples were sequenced were randomly selected healthy volunteers, three of them men and five women. To determine HCMV serostatus, a commercial ELISA kit was used to detect HCMV-specific IgG in serum. Peripheral blood mononuclear cells were isolated from blood by Ficoll density gradient centrifugation. For more than five donors, bulk peripheral blood T-cell repertoires were additionally sequenced from unsorted PBMC. Priming for cDNA synthesis came from the TCR beta constant segment, and two successive PCR amplification steps followed. Libraries were sequenced as 2 x 150 bp reads on Illumina HiSeq 2000/2500, MiSeq or NextSeq. Reads were demultiplexed and grouped by UMI with MIGEC, and clonotypes were assembled and quantified with MiTCR. To exclude erroneous sequences, only TCR cDNA sequences supported by at least two reads were retained. Downstream repertoire analysis used the tcR package, and clonotypes were matched across fractions by CDR3 nucleotide sequence plus V segment. Antigen specificity was annotated against VDJdb with VDJmatch, allowing one amino acid substitution in CDR3.

The receptor's source is a man aged 50-60 years who received an inactivated influenza vaccine. Donor details come from another sample of the same person, matched by shared clones. The sample was PBMCs from blood, taken on the day of vaccination. The chain employs TRBV12-3 or TRBV12-4 and TRBJ2-3, with TRBD1 identical over 7 junction bases. CDR3 sequence: CASILDRSTDTQYF. Here is the DNA: TGTGCCAGCATCCTGGACAGGAGCACAGATACGCAGTATTTT.